The 21 T cell receptor beta chains presented below share a single source sample, sequenced in a study of blood T cell repertoires in COVID-19. TCRdb's copy holds only in-frame clones and misses some; the assay was immunoSEQ multiplex PCR. The table includes about 89,000 clones, 65% to 80% detected once. Material for sequencing was peripheral blood. The receptors were gathered from a human donor in a cohort sampled during active COVID-19.

This chain connects TRBV24-1 to TRBJ2-3, with TRBD2 matching 14 bases. J gave up 2 bases and V 7 bases, and 4 bases lay outside the gene matches. CDR1 is KGHDR, CDR2 SFDVKD, per germline. The CDR3 has 16 residues. CDR3 sequence: CATSLGLAGDTDTQYF. The CDR3 coding sequence is TGTGCCACCAGCCTGGGACTAGCGGGAGACACAGATACGCAGTATTTT.

V and J are TRBV6-6 and TRBJ2-7, with 10 bases aligning to TRBD1. Germline V gene lookup returns CDR1 MNHNY and CDR2 SVGAGI (reference sequence). Losses at the gene ends were 5 bases for V and 3 bases for J; bases not matched to a gene: 4. The CDR3 contains 14 residues. The CDR3 spells CASSQDRGLYEQYF. The CDR3 nucleotides read TGTGCCAGCAGTCAAGACAGGGGGCTCTACGAGCAGTACTTC.

The rearrangement uses TRBV5-1 and TRBJ2-5; 10 nucleotides align to TRBD2. The germline CDR1 and CDR2 sequences are SGHRS and YFSETQ. The CDR3 is 16 residues long. V shed 1 base, J shed 2 bases, and the junction held 5 bases outside the gene matches. DNA of the CDR3: TGCGCCAGCAGCTTGACTAGCGGGACTCTACAAGAGACCCAGTACTTC. This sequence encodes CASSLTSGTLQETQYF.

In its sample, this clone was seen once. The chain has TRBV7-3 and TRBJ2-2; 11 bases are shared with TRBD2. The V segment lost 5 bases and the J segment 1 base; nucleotides outside the gene matches: 6. Per the germline V gene, CDR1 is SGHTA and CDR2 is FQGTGA. This CDR3 has 17 amino acids. DNA of the CDR3: TGTGCCAGCAGCCCGGGACTAGCGGAGCTGAACACCGGGGAGCTGTTTTTT. It translates to CASSPGLAELNTGELFF. The full variable domain, its missing parts supplied by reference TRBV7-3 and TRBJ2-2, is GAGVSQTPSNKVTEKGKYVELRCDPISGHTALYWYRQSLGQGPEFLIYFQGTGAADDSGLPNDRFFAVRPEGSVSTLKIQRTERGDSAVYLCASSPGLAELNTGELFFGEGSRLTVL.

In regard to this clone: The same CDR3 is also encoded by other DNA sequences in this sample. The chain links TRBV20-1 to TRBJ2-7; possibly TRBD2 for D (7 bases). Trimming shortened V by 5 bases and J by 5 bases, and 10 bases separated the two germline ends. The CDR3 runs to 11 residues. Germline V gene sequence: CDR1 DFQATT, CDR2 SNEGSKA (reference sequence). CDR3 DNA sequence: TGCAGTGCTGGCGGGGGCCACGAGCAGTACTTC. Translating gives CSAGGGHEQYF.

This chain uses TRBV7-6 with TRBJ2-1; 7 positions match TRBD2. Unmatched junction bases numbered 2, after V lost 1 base and J lost 5 bases. Germline V gene data show CDR1 as SGHVS and CDR2 as FNYEAQ. This CDR3 region has 14 residues. In nucleotides, the CDR3 is TGTGCCAGCAGCTTAGGGACTAGGGACAATGAGCAGTTCTTC. This gives the protein CASSLGTRDNEQFF. The complete variable domain, with remaining parts taken from reference TRBV7-6 and TRBJ2-1, reads GAGVSQSPRYKVTKRGQDVALRCDPISGHVSLYWYRQALGQGPEFLTYFNYEAQQDKSGLPNDRFSAERPEGSISTLTIQRTEQRDSAMYRCASSLGTRDNEQFFGPGTRLTVL.

The chain employs TRBV5-4 and TRBJ2-7; TRBD1 matches at 10 bases. CDR1 and CDR2 (germline): SGHNT, YYREEE (reference sequence). With 4 bases clipped from V and 4 bases from J, the junction kept 8 bases outside the gene matches. The CDR3 contains 15 residues. The CDR3 is CASSPGQGKLYEQYF. The CDR3 DNA reads TGTGCCAGCAGCCCGGGACAGGGGAAACTTTACGAGCAGTACTTC.

The gene calls are TRBV13 and TRBJ1-1; no reliable D call. The CDR3 has 13 residues. Germline CDR1 is PRHDT and CDR2 is FYEKMQ (reference sequence). Trimming took off 1 base at V and 4 bases at J, with 7 bases between the two ends. The CDR3 here is CASSLVGSTEAFF. CDR3 in DNA: TGTGCCAGCAGCTTAGTTGGGAGCACTGAAGCTTTCTTT.

The chain links TRBV14 to TRBJ1-1; D not certain. This CDR3 is 11 amino acids long. V was trimmed by 7 bases and J by 2 bases, leaving 5 bases between them. The germline V gene has CDR1 SGHDN and CDR2 FVKESK. The CDR3 nucleotides read TGTGCCAGCAACAGTAACACTGAAGCTTTCTTT. Amino acids: CASNSNTEAFF.

The chain carries TRBV28 and TRBJ1-4; D gene unclear. Trimming pared 5 bases from V and 7 bases from J, leaving 8 bases between. Germline V gene data show CDR1 as MDHEN and CDR2 as SYDVKM. The CDR3 loop spans 12 amino acids. This CDR3 reads CASSQNFEKLFF. The CDR3 region has the DNA TGTGCCAGCAGTCAGAATTTTGAAAAACTGTTTTTT.

The J gene is TRBJ2-1, the V gene TRBV2; TRBD2 matches at 11 bases. The germline V gene has CDR1 SNHLY and CDR2 FYNNEI. Trimming removed 3 bases from V and 7 bases from J; junction bases left unmatched: 2. The CDR3 has 14 residues. DNA of the CDR3: TGTGCCAGCAGTGAGTCTAGCGGGAGGAATGAGCAGTTCTTC. The encoded protein is CASSESSGRNEQFF.

This clone was counted a single time. The chain has TRBV6-1 and TRBJ2-3; D perhaps matches TRBD2 (5 bases). This CDR3 region has 17 residues. Trimming took 2 bases from V and 4 from J, leaving 19 bases between them. CDR1 is MNHNS and CDR2 is SASEGT in the germline V gene. The CDR3 nucleotides read TGTGCCAGCAGTGAATCCCCCCCGTGGACTTCGGCAGATACGCAGTATTTT. It specifies CASSESPPWTSADTQYF.

The chain combines TRBV7-2 with TRBJ1-5, with D possibly being TRBD1 (6 bases). From germline, CDR1 is SGHTA and CDR2 FQGNSA. This CDR3 has 14 amino acids. V lost 4 bases and J 2 bases, leaving 9 bases between the germline ends. DNA of the CDR3: TGTGCCAGCAGCTCGAACAGGGGCAATCAGCCCCAGCATTTT. It encodes CASSSNRGNQPQHF.

The chain couples TRBV18 to TRBJ1-1; no clear D. In germline, CDR1 is KGHSH, CDR2 LQKENI. The V end lost 2 bases, the J end lost 11 bases, and 15 bases lay between the germline ends. This CDR3 is built from 13 residues. The CDR3 DNA follows: TGTGCCAGCTCACCAGGATTTTTGGGCGTCGCTTTCTTT. This encodes CASSPGFLGVAFF.

This clone was found a few times. The chain is built from TRBV4-2 and TRBJ2-7; 9 bases align to TRBD2. The CDR3 spans 15 residues. The V gene end was trimmed by 4 bases and the J gene end by 4 bases; junction bases not matched to a gene: 8. Germline CDR1 and CDR2: LGHNA and YNFKEQ. DNA for the CDR3: TGTGCCAGCAGCCCGACTAGCGGAGCTCCATACGAGCAGTACTTC. Translation gives CASSPTSGAPYEQYF.

This clone was recorded many times. The chain has TRBV7-3 and TRBJ2-3; 13 bases line up with TRBD2. CDR1 and CDR2 from the germline V gene are SGHTA and FQGTGA. Trimming cost V 5 bases and J 5 bases; bases outside gene matches: 4. The CDR3 covers 15 residues. The CDR3 bases are TGTGCCAGCAGCGCAGGACTAGCGGGAGTAGATACGCAGTATTTT. Translation: CASSAGLAGVDTQYF.

This chain joins TRBV20-1 and TRBJ2-7; the match to TRBD1 covers 10 bases. After removal of 3 bases from V and 3 bases from J, the junction contained 5 bases not matched to a gene. The CDR3 spans 14 residues. CDR1 is DFQATT and CDR2 is SNEGSKA in the germline V gene (reference sequence). The CDR3 here is CSASSGTGVYEQYF. Written as DNA, the CDR3 is TGCAGTGCTAGTTCTGGGACAGGGGTCTACGAGCAGTACTTC.

V and J are TRBV27 and TRBJ2-7; a possible D gene is TRBD1 (5 bases). The ends were cut back, 2 bases at V and 4 bases at J, with 24 bases in the middle. The CDR3 loop spans 18 amino acids. Germline loops: CDR1 MNHEY, CDR2 SMNVEV (reference sequence). CDR3 nucleotide sequence: TGTGCCAGCAGTTTAACGACCACAGGCCTTCCATGGGGATACGAGCAGTACTTC. Translating gives CASSLTTTGLPWGYEQYF.

The V and J genes are TRBV7-3 and TRBJ2-7, with 7 bases lining up with TRBD1. The CDR3 has 13 amino acids. CDR1 and CDR2 (germline): SGHTA, FQGTGA. J gave up 1 base and V 3 bases, and 0 bases lay outside the gene matches. The CDR3 sequence is CASSLDRSYEQYF. CDR3 DNA: TGTGCCAGCAGCTTGGACAGGTCCTACGAGCAGTACTTC.

The rearrangement joins TRBV6-5 to TRBJ2-7; TRBD2 might be the D (5 bases). The CDR3 totals 13 residues. V lost 2 bases to trimming and J lost 6 bases, with 11 bases between them. The germline CDR1 and CDR2 sequences are MNHEY and SVGAGI. This CDR3 is CASSYGSTREQYF. CDR3 DNA: TGTGCCAGCAGTTACGGGAGTACGCGCGAGCAGTACTTC.

The chain joins TRBV28 to TRBJ1-5, with 9 bases fitting TRBD1. The CDR3 is made up of 14 amino acids. The J segment lost 6 bases and the V segment lost 3 bases, leaving 3 bases of the junction unmatched. Germline loops: CDR1 MDHEN, CDR2 SYDVKM. The DNA of the CDR3 is TGTGCCAGCAGTTTTGGGACAGGGCCTCAGCCCCAGCATTTT. Translation gives CASSFGTGPQPQHF.